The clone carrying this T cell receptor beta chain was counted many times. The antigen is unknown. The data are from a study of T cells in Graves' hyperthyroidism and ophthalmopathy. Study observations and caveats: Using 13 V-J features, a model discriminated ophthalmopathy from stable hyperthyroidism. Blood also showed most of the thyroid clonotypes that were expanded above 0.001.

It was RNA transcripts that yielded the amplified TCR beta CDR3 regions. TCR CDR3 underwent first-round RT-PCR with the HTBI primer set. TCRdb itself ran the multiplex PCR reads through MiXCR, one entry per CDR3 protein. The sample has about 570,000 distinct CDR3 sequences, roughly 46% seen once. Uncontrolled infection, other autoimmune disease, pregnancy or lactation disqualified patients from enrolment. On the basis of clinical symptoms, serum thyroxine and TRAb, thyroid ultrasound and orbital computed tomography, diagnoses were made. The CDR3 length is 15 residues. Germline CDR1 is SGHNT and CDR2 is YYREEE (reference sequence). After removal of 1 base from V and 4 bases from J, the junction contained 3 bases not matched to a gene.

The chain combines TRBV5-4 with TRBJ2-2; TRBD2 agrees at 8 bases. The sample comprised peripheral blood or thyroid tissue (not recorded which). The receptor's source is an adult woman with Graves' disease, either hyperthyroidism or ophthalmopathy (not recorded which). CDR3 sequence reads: CASSLYREGTGELFF. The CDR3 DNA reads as TGTGCCAGCAGCTTGTATCGGGAGGGCACCGGGGAGCTGTTTTTT.